These 6 T cell receptor beta chains were sequenced from one sample in a study of cytomegalovirus exposure and HLA in healthy donors. PCR employed 60 Vbeta and 13 Jbeta primers. Clones were read by immunoSEQ multiplex PCR, and TCRdb kept only the in-frame ones, dropping some. The sample includes about 62,000 clones, over 60% of them seen just once. Sequenced input: PBMCs. The receptors originated from a young woman in good health and CMV-seronegative.

The chain recombines TRBV2 with TRBJ2-1; TRBD1 aligns across 8 bases. V lost 2 bases and J lost 8; bases outside the gene matches: 5. CDR1 is SNHLY, CDR2 FYNNEI, per germline. This CDR3 is 14 amino acids long. The CDR3, as DNA: TGTGCCAGCAGTGAACAGGGGGCTTCGGATGAGCAGTTCTTC. This codes for CASSEQGASDEQFF.

This chain links TRBV7-3 with TRBJ2-6, with D possibly matching TRBD2 (6 bases). Germline loops: CDR1 SGHTA, CDR2 FQGTGA. The CDR3 length is 18 residues. V was cut by 2 bases and J by 0 bases, with 14 bases left in between. The CDR3 loop is CASSLSAGLPSGANVLTF. In nucleotides, the CDR3 is TGTGCCAGCAGCTTATCGGCGGGACTGCCCTCTGGGGCCAACGTCCTGACTTTC.

This chain links TRBV7-9 with TRBJ2-2; perhaps TRBD1 as D (6 bases). CDR1 SEHNR and CDR2 FQNEAQ come from the germline V gene (reference sequence). The CDR3 is made up of 15 amino acids. V dropped 5 bases and J dropped 3 bases, with 13 bases sitting between them. This chain's CDR3 is CASSVQGIDTGELFF. The DNA for the CDR3 is TGTGCCAGCAGCGTCCAGGGGATTGACACCGGGGAGCTGTTTTTT.

The chain uses TRBV5-7 and TRBJ1-5, with 8 bases identical to TRBD1. TRBV5-7 is known as an ORF, though its function is uncertain. This CDR3 region has 15 residues. J was trimmed by 5 bases and V by 4 bases; bases with no gene match: 8. The CDR3 here is CASSTGQGWYQPQHF. The DNA of the CDR3 is TGTGCCAGCAGCACAGGACAGGGCTGGTATCAGCCCCAGCATTTT.

J is TRBJ1-1 and V is TRBV2, with TRBD1 identical over 8 bases. The CDR3 is 16 residues long. Germline CDR1 is SNHLY and CDR2 is FYNNEI. Trimming took 7 bases from V and 0 from J; bases not matched to a gene: 10. The DNA of the CDR3 is TGTGCCAGCAAACCGGGACAGGCGATTATGAACACTGAAGCTTTCTTT. Its translation is CASKPGQAIMNTEAFF.

This clone was observed a few times. The chain carries TRBV4-1 and TRBJ1-4, with a possible D match to TRBD1 (5 bases). Germline CDR1 reads MGHRA; CDR2 reads YSYEKL. Trimming took 1 base from V and 10 from J, leaving 25 bases between them. This CDR3 has 18 amino acids. The CDR3 spells CASSQGVPGLLNQGKLFF. The CDR3 nucleotides are TGCGCCAGCAGCCAAGGAGTCCCGGGACTTCTCAATCAAGGAAAACTGTTTTTT.